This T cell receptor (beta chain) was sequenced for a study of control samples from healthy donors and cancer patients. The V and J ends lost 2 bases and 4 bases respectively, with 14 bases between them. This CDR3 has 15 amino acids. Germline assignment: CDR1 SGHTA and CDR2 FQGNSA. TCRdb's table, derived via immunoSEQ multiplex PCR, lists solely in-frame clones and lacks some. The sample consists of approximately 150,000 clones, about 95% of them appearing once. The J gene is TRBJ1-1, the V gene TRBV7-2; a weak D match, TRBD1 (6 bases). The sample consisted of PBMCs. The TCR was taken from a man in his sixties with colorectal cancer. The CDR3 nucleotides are TGTGCCAGCAGCTTAAGGGGGGCGATAGCCACTGAAGCTTTCTTT. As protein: CASSLRGAIATEAFF.